This T cell receptor (beta chain) was profiled in a study of beta chain features in type 1 diabetes (dated by TCRdb to 2016 to 2018). Regarding the research as a whole: Mean age, gender distribution, total cell number and subset yield did not differ between patients and healthy donors. Across all samples, fewer than 130 million sorted cells were examined, and cell number per subset correlated strongly with RNA yield. In the study, TCRB repertoires of sorted circulating CD4+ T cell subsets from recently diagnosed type 1 diabetes patients were compared with those of matched healthy donors. Whereas all 28 donors provided naive and central memory subsets, regulatory and stem cell-like memory subsets were isolated from just 8 patients and about eight healthy donors. The research as a whole found: Naive, central memory and regulatory TCRB repertoires appeared more similar among patients than among healthy donors. Type 1 diabetes patients showed a moderate but significant shortening of TCRB CDR3 length in all four CD4+ subsets. PCR might favor shorter templates, but patient and control samples were amplified and corrected together, so any skew would affect both groups equally. At VDJ recombination sites, patients with type 1 diabetes made fewer insertions and deleted more nucleotides, a pattern implying thymic rearrangement abnormalities. Sequencing cDNA rather than genomic DNA could over-represent highly expressing activated cells, although activation and CD3 levels did not differ between groups. Only small numbers of individuals were included in the HLA sub-analyses, which left unresolved whether HLA type had any influence on TCRB rearrangement.

This clone was observed a single time. Its antigen remains undetermined. It has no much larger one-base neighbor in the sample; base qualities were not kept. As encoded in the germline V gene, CDR1 is MNHNS while CDR2 is SASEGT. Trimming takes 0 bases from V and 3 bases from J, and the germline ends sit 14 bases apart. The CDR3 spans 17 residues, from the cysteine through the phenylalanine. This entry keeps only the CDR3 DNA: 51 bases, framed from base 1. Each donor gave one peripheral blood draw, about 110 mL on average, collected into heparinised tubes. A BD FACSAria II was used to sort naive, central memory, regulatory and stem cell-like memory CD4+ T cells with a panel that included CD45RO, CCR7, CD25, CD127, CD95 and CD27. A purity above 95% was achieved for all sorted populations. PBMCs were isolated right away by Lymphoprep density gradient centrifugation and were stained directly, without culture. So that batch effects would be minimized, each experiment stained and sorted samples in pairs, pairing one healthy donor with one patient.

The entire isolated RNA was reverse transcribed using the High Capacity cDNA Reverse Transcription Kit, and thus expressed TCRB transcripts were sequenced. Naive, central memory and regulatory T cell samples underwent deep immunoSEQ sequencing, averaging about 3.5 million total reads per sample. Sorted cells were lysed in RLT buffer, and RNA was extracted using DNase-treated RNeasy Micro or Mini kits according to cell number. To prevent cross-contamination, every cell subset was processed on its own, while patient and healthy donor samples were processed together. The immunoSEQ multiplex PCR was used to amplify TCRB sequences from cDNA, generating 87-bp fragments that spanned the CDR3 region. Sequencing of the amplicons was performed on the Illumina HiSeq platform. Concerning the study's data processing: PCR bias was corrected computationally using synthetic template baselines, and reads within Hamming distance 2 were collapsed, with unmergeable singletons discarded. Reads were aligned against IMGT so that V, D and J genes, CDR3 length and insertions or deletions at six rearrangement sites could be assigned. Within each subset, clonotype counts were normalized to the number of sorted cells before true diversity and Gini coefficients were calculated with the tcR R package. The overlap coefficient, calculated on TCRB nucleotide sequences, was used to quantify repertoire sharing. Held by TCRdb, this immuneACCESS table contains in-frame sequences only and omits some clones. Under half of the omission traces to an unresolved V gene where checked; the cause of the rest is unknown. That table furnishes V, J and clone size, whereas the DNA furnished D and trimming. Present in this sample are 140,000 or so clones, 9.2% of which were seen just once. The ten most abundant clones make up about 0.66% of the sample.

The rearrangement combines TRBV6-1 with TRBJ1-4, with TRBD1 perhaps the D gene, on 5 matching bases. The receptor was derived from a man aged 18-30 years in good health. Source material: central memory CD4+ T cells from blood. This receptor carries the CDR3 CASSEASTPRANEKLFF. The DNA sequence follows: TGTGCCAGCAGTGAAGCGTCAACACCCAGGGCTAATGAAAAACTGTTTTTT.